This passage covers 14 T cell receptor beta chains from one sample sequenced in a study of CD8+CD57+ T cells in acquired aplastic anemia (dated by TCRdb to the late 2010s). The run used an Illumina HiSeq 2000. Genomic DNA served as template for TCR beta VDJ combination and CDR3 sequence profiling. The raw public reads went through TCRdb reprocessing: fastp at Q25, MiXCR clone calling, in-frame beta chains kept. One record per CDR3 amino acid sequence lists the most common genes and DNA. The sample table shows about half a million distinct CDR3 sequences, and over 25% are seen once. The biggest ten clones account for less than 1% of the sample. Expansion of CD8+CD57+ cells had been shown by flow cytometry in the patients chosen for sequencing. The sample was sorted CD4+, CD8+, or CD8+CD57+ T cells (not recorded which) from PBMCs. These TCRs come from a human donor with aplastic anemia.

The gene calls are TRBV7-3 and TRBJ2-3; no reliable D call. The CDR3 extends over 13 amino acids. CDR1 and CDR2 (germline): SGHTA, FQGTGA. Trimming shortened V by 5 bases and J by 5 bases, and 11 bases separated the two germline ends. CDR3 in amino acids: CASSPRSQDTQYF. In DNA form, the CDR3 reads TGTGCCAGCAGCCCCCGGTCGCAAGATACGCAGTATTTT.

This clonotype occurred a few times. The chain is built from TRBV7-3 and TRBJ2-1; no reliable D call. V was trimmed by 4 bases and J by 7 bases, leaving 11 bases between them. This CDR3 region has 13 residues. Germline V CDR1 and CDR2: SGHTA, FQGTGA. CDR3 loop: CASSSVTGNEQFF. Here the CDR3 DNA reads TGTGCCAGCAGCTCCGTTACGGGTAATGAGCAGTTCTTC.

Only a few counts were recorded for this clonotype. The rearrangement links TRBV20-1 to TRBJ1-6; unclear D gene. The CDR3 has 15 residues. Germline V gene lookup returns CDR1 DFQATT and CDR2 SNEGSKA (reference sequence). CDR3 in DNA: TGCAGCGCACCCGACGGACGCCAGCGGGGATCACCCCTCCACTTT. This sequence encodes CSAPDGRQRGSPLHF.

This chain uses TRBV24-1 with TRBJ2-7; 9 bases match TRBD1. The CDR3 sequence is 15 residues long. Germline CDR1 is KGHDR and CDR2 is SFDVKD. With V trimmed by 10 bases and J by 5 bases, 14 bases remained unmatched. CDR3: CATQPTGQGSNEQYF. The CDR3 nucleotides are TGTGCCACTCAACCCACGGGACAGGGTTCCAACGAGCAGTACTTC.

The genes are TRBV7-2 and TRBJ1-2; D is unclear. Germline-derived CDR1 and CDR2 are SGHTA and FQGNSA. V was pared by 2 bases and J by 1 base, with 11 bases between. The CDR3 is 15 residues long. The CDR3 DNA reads TGTGCCAGCAGCTTATCGGCGGACTATAACTATGGCTACACCTTC. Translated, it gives CASSLSADYNYGYTF.

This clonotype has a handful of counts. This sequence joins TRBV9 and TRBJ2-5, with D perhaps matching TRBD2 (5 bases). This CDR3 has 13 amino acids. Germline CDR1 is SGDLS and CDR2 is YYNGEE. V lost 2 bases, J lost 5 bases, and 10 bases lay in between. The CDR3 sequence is CASSVSGTETQYF. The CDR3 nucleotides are TGTGCCAGCAGCGTCTCGGGAACGGAGACCCAGTACTTC. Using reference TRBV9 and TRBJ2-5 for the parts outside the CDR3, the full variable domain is DSGVTQTPKHLITATGQRVTLRCSPRSGDLSVYWYQQSLDQGLQFLIQYYNGEERAKGNILERFSAQQFPDLHSELNLSSLELGDSALYFCASSVSGTETQYFGPGTRLLVL.

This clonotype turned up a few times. CDR3 bases: TGTGCCAGTAGTGTCAACCAGGGAGGTAGGACAGATACGCAGTATTTT. This encodes CASSVNQGGRTDTQYF. The chain carries TRBV19 and TRBJ2-3, with D perhaps matching TRBD2 (6 bases). Trimming stripped 5 bases from V and 3 bases from J, with 18 bases between. The V gene's germline CDR1 is LNHDA and CDR2 SQIVND (reference sequence). The CDR3 extends over 16 amino acids.

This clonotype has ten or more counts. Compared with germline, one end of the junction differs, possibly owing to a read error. For the CDR3, the DNA is TGTGCCATCAGAGAGTTTCGAGCGGGAGGTGATGAGCAGTTCTTC. Protein product: CAIREFRAGGDEQFF. The rearrangement links TRBV10-3 to TRBJ2-1; 9 bases fit TRBD2. Germline-derived CDR1 and CDR2 are ENHRY and SYGVKD. The length of the CDR3 is 15 residues.

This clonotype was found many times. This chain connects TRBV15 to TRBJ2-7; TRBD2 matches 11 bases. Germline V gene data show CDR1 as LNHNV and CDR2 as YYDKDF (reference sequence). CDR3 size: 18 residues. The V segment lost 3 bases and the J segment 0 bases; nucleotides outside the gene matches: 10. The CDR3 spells CATSRASGRTGSSYEQYF. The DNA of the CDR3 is TGTGCCACCAGCAGGGCTAGCGGGAGGACGGGGAGCTCCTACGAGCAGTACTTC. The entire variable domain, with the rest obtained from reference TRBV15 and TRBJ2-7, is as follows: DAMVIQNPRYQVTQFGKPVTLSCSQTLNHNVMYWYQQKSSQAPKLLFHYYDKDFNNEADTPDNFQSRRPNTSFCFLDIRSPGLGDTAMYLCATSRASGRTGSSYEQYFGPGTRLTVT.

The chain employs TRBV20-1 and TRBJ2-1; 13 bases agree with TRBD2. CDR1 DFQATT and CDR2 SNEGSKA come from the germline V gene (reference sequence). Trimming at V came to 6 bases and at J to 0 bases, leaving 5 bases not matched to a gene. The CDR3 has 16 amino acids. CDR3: CSATGLAGRSYNEQFF. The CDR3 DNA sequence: TGCAGTGCCACGGGACTAGCGGGACGCTCCTACAATGAGCAGTTCTTC.

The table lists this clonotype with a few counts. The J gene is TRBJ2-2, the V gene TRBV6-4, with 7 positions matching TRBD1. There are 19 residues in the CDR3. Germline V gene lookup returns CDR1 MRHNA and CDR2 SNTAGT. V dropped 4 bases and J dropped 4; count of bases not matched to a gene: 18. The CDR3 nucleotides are TGTGCCAGCAGTGCATCGAGGCGGACAGGAAGGGGGAGCACCGGGGAGCTGTTTTTT. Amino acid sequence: CASSASRRTGRGSTGELFF.

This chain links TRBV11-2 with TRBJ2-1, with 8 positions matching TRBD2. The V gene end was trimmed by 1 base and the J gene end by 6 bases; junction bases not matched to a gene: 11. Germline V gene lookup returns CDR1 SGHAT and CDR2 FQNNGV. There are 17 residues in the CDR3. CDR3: CASSLVTSGKITNEQFF. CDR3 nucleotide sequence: TGTGCCAGCAGCTTAGTAACTAGCGGAAAGATTACCAATGAGCAGTTCTTC.

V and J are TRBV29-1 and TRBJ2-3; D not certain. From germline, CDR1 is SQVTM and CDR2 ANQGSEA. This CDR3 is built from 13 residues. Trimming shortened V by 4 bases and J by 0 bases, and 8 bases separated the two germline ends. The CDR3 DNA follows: TGCAGCGTTGTACAATCTAGCACAGATACGCAGTATTTT. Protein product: CSVVQSSTDTQYF.

The CDR3 reads CASSLVRGQGTQYF. The CDR3 coding sequence is TGTGCCAGCAGCTTAGTCAGGGGGCAAGGTACGCAGTATTTT. The chain employs TRBV11-1 and TRBJ2-3; 8 nucleotides match TRBD1. CDR1 is SGHAT, CDR2 FQDESV, per germline (reference sequence). The V and J ends lost 1 base and 8 bases, in that order; junction bases with no gene match: 5. The CDR3 consists of 14 residues.